The 5 T cell receptor beta chains below all came from one sample that was sequenced in a study of OX40 agonist ivuxolimab in advanced cancers. The protocol was immunoSEQ multiplex PCR, while the TCRdb copy is restricted to in-frame clones and leaves out a portion. The data contain approximately 130,000 clones, approximately 90% of them singletons. Sequencing used CD4+ or CD8+ T cells sorted from blood, obtained in a trial of the OX40 agonist ivuxolimab. These receptors were obtained from an adult with an advanced solid tumor such as melanoma, head and neck, liver or kidney cancer.

This rearrangement joins TRBV28 to TRBJ1-2; 9 nucleotides align to TRBD1. With 6 bases clipped from V and 0 bases from J, the junction kept 8 bases outside the gene matches. The CDR3 is made up of 16 amino acids. Germline CDR1 is MDHEN and CDR2 is SYDVKM. Here the CDR3 reads CASRPGTGSPNYGYTF. CDR3 sequence (DNA): TGTGCCAGCAGACCGGGGACAGGGAGTCCTAACTATGGCTACACCTTC.

CDR3 residues: CASSSGRGETQYF. For the CDR3, the DNA is TGTGCCAGCAGCTCGGGCCGGGGAGAGACCCAGTACTTC. J is TRBJ2-5 and V is TRBV7-9; perhaps TRBD2 as D (5 bases). This CDR3 has 13 residues. V was trimmed by 4 bases and J by 4 bases, leaving 10 bases between them. Per germline, CDR1 SEHNR and CDR2 FQNEAQ (reference sequence).

This chain links TRBV4-3 with TRBJ2-7; TRBD2 aligns across 8 bases. CDR1 is LGHNA and CDR2 is YSLEER in the germline V gene. This CDR3 is 15 amino acids long. Losses at the gene ends were 4 bases for V and 0 bases for J; bases not matched to a gene: 5. The CDR3 sequence: CASSPGGAASYEQYF. The CDR3 nucleotides are TGCGCCAGCAGCCCCGGGGGGGCGGCCTCCTACGAGCAGTACTTC.

The V and J genes are TRBV2 and TRBJ1-5; D gene uncertain. Deletions cut 3 bases from V and 4 bases from J, with 10 bases between. This CDR3 spans 14 amino acids. The germline gives CDR1 SNHLY, CDR2 FYNNEI. The CDR3 region has the DNA TGTGCCAGCAGTGAGGCCCAGCCGAATCAGCCCCAGCATTTT. Translated, it gives CASSEAQPNQPQHF.

The CDR3 nucleotides read TGTGCCAGCAGGGGACCCCTCGGTGAGTACTCGAGCACTGAAGCTTTCTTT. The encoded protein is CASRGPLGEYSSTEAFF. V usage is TRBV28 and J usage is TRBJ1-1; TRBD1 might be the D (5 bases). Germline lookup yields CDR1 MDHEN and CDR2 SYDVKM. The CDR3 totals 17 residues. V gave up 6 bases and J gave up 4 bases, with 24 bases separating them.